This T cell receptor (beta chain) was sequenced in a study of PD-1 blockade in mismatch repair-deficient tumors. Looking at the study overall: Enrolled about 2013-2016, patients had progressing, pretreated mismatch repair-deficient cancers of about a dozen types. Points from the study as a whole: Tumor-resident clones, often absent from pretreatment blood, expanded after pembrolizumab and then contracted.

Trimming pared 6 bases from V and 1 base from J, leaving 9 bases between. Germline V gene data show CDR1 as MNHEY and CDR2 as SVGAGI. The CDR3 loop spans 13 amino acids. Worth noting for this clone: Its antigen is unknown.

Every patient had mismatch repair deficiency by PCR or immunohistochemistry. The table came from immunoSEQ multiplex PCR; TCRdb's copy has only in-frame clones and leaves some out. Among tens of thousands of clones, roughly 80% were seen once, and the ten largest hold 2.9%. The input for sequencing was PBMCs, taken before pembrolizumab treatment. The source of this sequence is an adult with mismatch repair-deficient cancer. The V gene is TRBV6-5, the J gene TRBJ1-1; no firm D call. CDR3 DNA sequence: TGTGCCAGCAGCCCCCGGTCGAACACTGAAGCTTTCTTT. Its translation is CASSPRSNTEAFF.